Below are 7 T cell receptor beta chains sequenced from a single sample in a study of T cell responses to AZD1222 COVID-19 vaccine. Some clones are missing from TCRdb's copy, which holds only in-frame ones; the method was immunoSEQ multiplex PCR. The table lists about 93,000 clones, approximately 88% of them singletons. This specimen was peripheral blood, taken on day 0 of AZD1222 vaccination. Receptor source: an adult in good health.

This chain joins TRBV2 and TRBJ1-4, with D possibly TRBD1 on 5 matching bases. The CDR3 extends over 14 amino acids. V dropped 6 bases and J dropped 8 bases, with 16 bases sitting between them. Germline assignment: CDR1 SNHLY and CDR2 FYNNEI. The CDR3 spells CASRPGTSGEKLFF. The CDR3 DNA reads TGTGCCAGCAGACCCGGGACGTCGGGAGAAAAACTGTTTTTT.

The CDR3 DNA reads TGTGCCACCAACCGACAGTCTAGCAATCAGCCCCAGCATTTT. Its translation: CATNRQSSNQPQHF. The chain combines TRBV28 with TRBJ1-5, with D perhaps matching TRBD1 (5 bases). The CDR3 runs to 14 residues. Germline V gene data show CDR1 as MDHEN and CDR2 as SYDVKM. The germline V and J ends were trimmed by 10 bases and 0 bases, with 13 bases remaining between them.

This sequence joins TRBV5-6 and TRBJ2-2; unclear D gene. The CDR3 is 13 amino acids. Germline values: CDR1 SGHDT, CDR2 YYEEEE. V was shortened by 6 bases and J by 0 bases, with 6 bases between the two germline ends. CDR3 DNA sequence: TGTGCCAGCAAAGGACCGAACACCGGGGAGCTGTTTTTT. Translated, it gives CASKGPNTGELFF.

The chain links TRBV7-9 to TRBJ2-1; 7 nucleotides line up with TRBD2. The CDR3 extends over 18 amino acids. V lost 4 bases, J lost 9 bases, and 21 bases stayed unmatched. Per germline, CDR1 SEHNR and CDR2 FQNEAQ (reference sequence). The CDR3 nucleotides are TGTGCCAGCAGCTCACCCTCGGGGAGCGGGATCCCCGGGGGTGAGCAGTTCTTC. Its translation: CASSSPSGSGIPGGEQFF.

This clone has a handful of counts. V usage is TRBV30 and J usage is TRBJ1-5, with D perhaps TRBD1 (6 bases). Trimming removed 4 bases at V and 5 bases at J, with 15 bases between. The germline CDR1 and CDR2 sequences are GTSNPN and SVGIG (reference sequence). The CDR3 covers 14 residues. CDR3 bases: TGTGCCTGGAATATACAGGGTCCATATCAGCCCCAGCATTTT. Translated, it gives CAWNIQGPYQPQHF.

The rearrangement joins TRBV6-5 to TRBJ2-7; 12 bases map to TRBD1. J was trimmed by 7 bases and V by 6 bases; bases with no gene match: 4. The CDR3 contains 13 residues. Germline V gene data show CDR1 as MNHEY and CDR2 as SVGAGI. The CDR3 nucleotides are TGTGCCAGCAGCAGGGACAGGGGGCTGGAGCAGTACTTC. As protein: CASSRDRGLEQYF.

This chain connects TRBV27 to TRBJ1-1, with D unresolved. The length of the CDR3 is 13 residues. The germline CDR1 and CDR2 sequences are MNHEY and SMNVEV (reference sequence). The CDR3 bases are TGTGCGGTAGGGAGAGATCTCTTCACTGAAGCTTTCTTT. Its translation: CAVGRDLFTEAFF.